This TCR beta chain comes out of a study of T cell responses to AZD1222 COVID-19 vaccine. This table comes from immunoSEQ multiplex PCR, and its TCRdb copy is limited to in-frame clones, with some not included. The sample has 150,000 to 200,000 clones, approximately 90% seen once; the top ten hold about 4.3%. Regarding the study as a whole: Clonal diversity was possibly underestimated, and the donors were mostly white British, with more females.

As for this clone: The antigen remains unidentified.

Trimming removed 7 bases at V and 4 bases at J, with 10 bases between. CDR1 is LNHDA and CDR2 is SQIVND in the germline V gene (reference sequence). CDR3 length equals 13 residues. Sample: peripheral blood, taken 28 days after the second dose of the MenACWY control vaccine. This sequence was found in an adult who received the MenACWY meningococcal vaccine as a control. V is TRBV19 and J is TRBJ1-4; D is unresolved. In DNA form, the CDR3 reads TGTGCCAGTATGGGTCAGAATAATGAAAAACTGTTTTTT. This translates into CASMGQNNEKLFF. Combining the CDR3 with reference TRBV19 and TRBJ1-4 gives the whole variable domain DGGITQSPKYLFRKEGQNVTLSCEQNLNHDAMYWYRQDPGQGLRLIYYSQIVNDFQKGDIAEGYSVSREKKESFPLTVTSAQKNPTAFYLCASMGQNNEKLFFGSGTQLSVL.